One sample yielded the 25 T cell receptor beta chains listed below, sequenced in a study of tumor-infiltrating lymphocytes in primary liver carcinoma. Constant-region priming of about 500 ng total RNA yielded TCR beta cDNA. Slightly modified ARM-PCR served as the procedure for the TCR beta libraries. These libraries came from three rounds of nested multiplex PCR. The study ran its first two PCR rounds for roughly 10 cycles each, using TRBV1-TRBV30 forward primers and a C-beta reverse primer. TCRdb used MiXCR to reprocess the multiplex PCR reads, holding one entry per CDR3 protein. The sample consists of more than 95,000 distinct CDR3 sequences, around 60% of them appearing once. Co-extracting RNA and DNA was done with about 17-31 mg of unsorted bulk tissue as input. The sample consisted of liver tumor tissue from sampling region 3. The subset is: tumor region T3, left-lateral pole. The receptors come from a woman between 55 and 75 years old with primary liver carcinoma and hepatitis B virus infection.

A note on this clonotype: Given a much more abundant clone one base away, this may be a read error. The CDR3 coding sequence is TGTGCCAGCAGCCGGGGGGCCAGCGTCAACTATGGCTACACCTTC. Its protein product is CASSRGASVNYGYTF. The V gene is TRBV7-8, the J gene TRBJ1-2, with D possibly TRBD1 on 6 matching bases. Trimming removed 5 bases at V and 2 bases at J, with 15 bases between. This CDR3 comprises 15 residues. Germline CDR1 SGHVS, CDR2 FQNEAQ.

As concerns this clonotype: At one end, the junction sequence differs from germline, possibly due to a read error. The CDR3 protein is CASSLCWGEWGVDEQFF. The CDR3 coding sequence is TGTGCTAGCAGCTTATGTTGGGGGGAGTGGGGTGTCGATGAGCAGTTCTTC. The gene calls are TRBV11-3 and TRBJ2-1; a weak D match, TRBD2 (6 bases). CDR3 length: 17 residues. Germline lookup yields CDR1 SGHNT and CDR2 YENEEA.

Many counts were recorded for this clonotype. The DNA of the CDR3 is TGCGCCAGCAGCTCATGGCCAGATACGCAGTATTTT. Protein sequence: CASSSWPDTQYF. The rearrangement uses TRBV5-1 and TRBJ2-3, with D hard to call. Germline loops: CDR1 SGHRS, CDR2 YFSETQ. The CDR3 loop spans 12 amino acids. Trimming took off 3 bases at V and 4 bases at J, with 6 bases between the two ends.

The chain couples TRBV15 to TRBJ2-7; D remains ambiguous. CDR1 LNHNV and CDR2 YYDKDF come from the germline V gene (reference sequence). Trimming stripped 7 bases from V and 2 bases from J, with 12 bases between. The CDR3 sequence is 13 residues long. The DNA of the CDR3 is TGTGCCACCAACTCCGGTACAACCTACGAGCAGTACTTC. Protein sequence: CATNSGTTYEQYF.

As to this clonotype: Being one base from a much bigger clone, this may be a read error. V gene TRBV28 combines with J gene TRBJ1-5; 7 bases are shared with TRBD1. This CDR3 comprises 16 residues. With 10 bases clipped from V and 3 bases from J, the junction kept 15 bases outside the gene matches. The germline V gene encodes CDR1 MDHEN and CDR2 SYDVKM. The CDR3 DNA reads TGTGCCACCCAAACCTACAGGGGAGGGACCAATCAGCCCCAGCATTTT. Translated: CATQTYRGGTNQPQHF.

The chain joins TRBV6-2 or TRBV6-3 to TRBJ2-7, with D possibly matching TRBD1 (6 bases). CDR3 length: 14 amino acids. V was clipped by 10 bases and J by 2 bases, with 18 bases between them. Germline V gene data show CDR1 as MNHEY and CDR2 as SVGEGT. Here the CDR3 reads CAISRYRGTYEQYF. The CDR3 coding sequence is TGTGCCATCAGCCGGTATAGGGGGACCTACGAGCAGTACTTC.

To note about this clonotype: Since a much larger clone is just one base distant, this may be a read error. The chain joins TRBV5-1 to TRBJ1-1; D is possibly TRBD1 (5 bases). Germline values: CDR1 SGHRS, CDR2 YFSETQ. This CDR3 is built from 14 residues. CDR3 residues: CASGLGTSNTEAFF. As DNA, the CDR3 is TGCGCCAGCGGCTTGGGGACGTCCAACACTGAAGCTTTCTTT.

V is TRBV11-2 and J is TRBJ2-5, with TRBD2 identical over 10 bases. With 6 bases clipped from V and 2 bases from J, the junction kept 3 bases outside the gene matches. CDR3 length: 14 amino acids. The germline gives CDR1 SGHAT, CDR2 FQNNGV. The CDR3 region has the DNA TGTGCCAGCAGTTTGACTAGCGGGCAAGAGACCCAGTACTTC. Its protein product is CASSLTSGQETQYF.

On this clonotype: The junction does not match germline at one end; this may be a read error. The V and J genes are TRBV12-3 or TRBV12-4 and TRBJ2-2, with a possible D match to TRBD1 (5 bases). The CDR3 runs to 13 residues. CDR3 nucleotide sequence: TGTACCAGCAGCCGACAGATTACCGGGGAGCTGTTTTTT. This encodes CTSSRQITGELFF.

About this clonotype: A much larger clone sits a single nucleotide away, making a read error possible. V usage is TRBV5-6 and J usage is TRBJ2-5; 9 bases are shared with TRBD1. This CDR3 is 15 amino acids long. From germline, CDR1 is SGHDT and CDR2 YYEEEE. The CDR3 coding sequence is TGTGTCAGCAGCGGACCCGGGACAGGGAGAGAGACCCAGTACTTC. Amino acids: CVSSGPGTGRETQYF.

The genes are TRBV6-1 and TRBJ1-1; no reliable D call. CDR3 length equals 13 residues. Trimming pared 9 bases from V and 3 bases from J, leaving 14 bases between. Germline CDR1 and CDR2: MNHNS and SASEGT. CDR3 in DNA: TGTGCCAGAGGTGAAAGGAGGGACACTGAAGCTTTCTTT. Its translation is CARGERRDTEAFF.

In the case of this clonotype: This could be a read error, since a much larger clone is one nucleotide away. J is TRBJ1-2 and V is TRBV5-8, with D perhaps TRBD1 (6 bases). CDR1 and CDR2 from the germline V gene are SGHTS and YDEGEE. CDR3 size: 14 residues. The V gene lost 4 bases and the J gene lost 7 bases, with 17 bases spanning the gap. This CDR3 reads CASSTGTGIGGYTF. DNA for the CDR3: TGTGCCAGCAGCACTGGAACAGGGATTGGTGGCTACACCTTC.

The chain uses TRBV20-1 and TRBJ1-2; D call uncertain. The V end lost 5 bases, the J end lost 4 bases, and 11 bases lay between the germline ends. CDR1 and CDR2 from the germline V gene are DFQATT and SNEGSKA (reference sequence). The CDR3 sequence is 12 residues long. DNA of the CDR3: TGCAGTGCTGACCGGGAACTCTATGGCTACACCTTC. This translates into CSADRELYGYTF.

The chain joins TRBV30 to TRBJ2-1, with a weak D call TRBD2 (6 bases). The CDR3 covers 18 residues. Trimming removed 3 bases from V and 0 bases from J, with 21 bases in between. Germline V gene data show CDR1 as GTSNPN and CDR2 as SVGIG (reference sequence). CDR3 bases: TGTGCCTGGAGCGTAAGGACTATCGGGAGAAGCTCCTACAATGAGCAGTTCTTC. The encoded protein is CAWSVRTIGRSSYNEQFF.

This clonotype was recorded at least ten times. The CDR3 DNA reads as TGTGCCAGCAGTGGAATAAGGGATGAGCAGTTCTTC. Amino acid sequence: CASSGIRDEQFF. The rearrangement joins TRBV6-1 to TRBJ2-1; D gene unclear. The V gene's germline CDR1 is MNHNS and CDR2 SASEGT. The CDR3 has 12 residues. Trimming removed 4 bases at V and 8 bases at J, with 9 bases between.

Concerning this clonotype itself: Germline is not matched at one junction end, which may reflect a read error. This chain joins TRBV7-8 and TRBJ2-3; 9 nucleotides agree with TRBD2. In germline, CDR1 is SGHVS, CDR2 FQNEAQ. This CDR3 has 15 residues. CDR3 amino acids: CVSSPGGGRAHTQYF. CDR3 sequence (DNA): TGTGTCAGCAGCCCAGGCGGCGGGAGGGCGCATACGCAGTATTTT.

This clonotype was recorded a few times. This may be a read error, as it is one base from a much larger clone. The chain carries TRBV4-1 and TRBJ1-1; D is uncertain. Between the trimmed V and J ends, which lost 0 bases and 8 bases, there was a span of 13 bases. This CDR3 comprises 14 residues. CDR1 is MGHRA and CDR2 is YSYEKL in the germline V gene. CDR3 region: CASSQDSTRREAFF. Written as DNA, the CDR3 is TGCGCCAGCAGCCAAGACAGCACCCGCCGCGAAGCTTTCTTT.

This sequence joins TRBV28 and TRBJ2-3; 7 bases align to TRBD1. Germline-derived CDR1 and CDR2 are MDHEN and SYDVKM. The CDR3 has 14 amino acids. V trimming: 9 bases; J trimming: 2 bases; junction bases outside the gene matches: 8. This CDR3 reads CASSRDSTTDTQYF. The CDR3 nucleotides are TGTGCCAGTAGTCGGGACAGTACCACAGATACGCAGTATTTT.

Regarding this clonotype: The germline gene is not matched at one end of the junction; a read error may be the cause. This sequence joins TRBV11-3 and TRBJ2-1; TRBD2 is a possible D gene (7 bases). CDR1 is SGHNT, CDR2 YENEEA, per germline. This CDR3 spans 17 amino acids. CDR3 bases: TGTGCTAGCAGCCCCCGGGGGGCGCGGACCATGGGCAATGAGCAGTCCTTC. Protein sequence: CASSPRGARTMGNEQSF.

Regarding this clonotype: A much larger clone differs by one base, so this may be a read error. Here the CDR3 DNA reads TGTGCCAGCAAGTCCGCGGGGCTAGCGGGAGGGCAAGGAGAGATCCAGTACTTC. Its protein product is CASKSAGLAGGQGEIQYF. The chain carries TRBV6-1 and TRBJ2-5; 12 positions agree with TRBD2. The CDR3 covers 18 residues. Germline CDR1 reads MNHNS; CDR2 reads SASEGT.

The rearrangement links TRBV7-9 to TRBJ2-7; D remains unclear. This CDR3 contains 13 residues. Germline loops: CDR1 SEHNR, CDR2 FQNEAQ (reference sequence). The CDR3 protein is CISSLSQPHEQYF. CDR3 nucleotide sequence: TGTATCAGCAGCTTAAGCCAACCCCACGAGCAGTACTTC.

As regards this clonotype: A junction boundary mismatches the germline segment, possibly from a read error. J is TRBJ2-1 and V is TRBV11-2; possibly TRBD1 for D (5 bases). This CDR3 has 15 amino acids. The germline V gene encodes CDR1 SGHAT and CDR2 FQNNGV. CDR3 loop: CASSVSKTAYNERFF. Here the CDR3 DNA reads TGTGCCAGCAGCGTAAGCAAGACAGCCTACAATGAGCGGTTCTTC.

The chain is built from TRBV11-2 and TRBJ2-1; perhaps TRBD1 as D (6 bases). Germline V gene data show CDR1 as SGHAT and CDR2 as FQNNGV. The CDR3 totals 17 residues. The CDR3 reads CDNSLDLQGIVYNEQFF. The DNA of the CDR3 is TGTGACAACAGCTTAGATCTACAGGGTATAGTCTACAATGAGCAGTTCTTC.

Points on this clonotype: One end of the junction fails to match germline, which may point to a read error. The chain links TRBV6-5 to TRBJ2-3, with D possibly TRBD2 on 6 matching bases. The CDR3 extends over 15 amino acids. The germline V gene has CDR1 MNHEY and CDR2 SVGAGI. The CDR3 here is CASSPRAGSTDTQYF. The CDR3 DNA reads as TGTGCTAGCAGTCCACGGGCGGGAAGTACAGATACGCAGTATTTT.

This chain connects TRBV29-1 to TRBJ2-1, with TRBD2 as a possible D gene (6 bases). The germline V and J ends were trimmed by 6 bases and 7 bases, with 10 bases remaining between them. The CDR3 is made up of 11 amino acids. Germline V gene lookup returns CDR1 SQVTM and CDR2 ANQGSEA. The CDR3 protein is CSVYRGNEQFF. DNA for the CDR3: TGCAGCGTCTATCGGGGGAATGAGCAGTTCTTC.